This T cell receptor (beta chain) was captured by sequencing in a study of cytomegalovirus exposure and HLA in healthy donors. A multiplex PCR was run with 60 Vbeta primers and 13 Jbeta primers. Clones were read by immunoSEQ multiplex PCR, and TCRdb kept only the in-frame ones, dropping some. The data show a few hundred thousand clones, about four fifths seen once. Germline CDR1 MGHRA, CDR2 YSYEKL. The V segment lost 4 bases and the J segment 0 bases; nucleotides outside the gene matches: 9. The CDR3 spans 16 residues. This clone was picked up one time. The source is a girl aged 2-10 years in good health and CMV-seronegative. The V gene is TRBV4-1, the J gene TRBJ2-7, with 7 bases matching TRBD2. The sequencing sample was made of PBMCs. This CDR3 is CASSPLGGVSSYEQYF. CDR3 coding DNA: TGCGCCAGCAGCCCCCTTGGGGGGGTGAGCTCCTACGAGCAGTACTTC.